This section outlines one T cell receptor beta chain sequence together with its context. This clonotype appeared many times. Its antigen is currently not known. Base qualities are missing; no much larger clone stands one base away. The data originate from a study of response to subunit inactivated influenza vaccine (dated by TCRdb to the late 2010s). The study in broad terms: Deep quantitative T cell receptor repertoire profiling was used in the study to track responses to a trivalent subunit inactivated influenza vaccine. Overall study results and their limits: It was suggested by the authors that each seasonal influenza vaccination may recruit only a limited number of new T cells.

The library was obtained by RT-PCR. TCRdb lists the instrument as Illumina HiSeq 2500. Using fastp at Q25 and MiXCR, TCRdb reprocessed the public reads and kept productive beta chains. Every distinct CDR3 protein forms one entry, paired with its most common genes and DNA. This sample lists 550,000 to 650,000 distinct CDR3 sequences; roughly 12% were detected once. Approximately 10% of the sample comes from the top ten. CDR3 length: 16 amino acids, cysteine to phenylalanine. The entry retains the CDR3 DNA only, 48 bases that are in frame from base 1. CDR1 SGHRS and CDR2 YFSETQ are derived from the germline V gene. Trimming removed 1 base from V and 2 bases from J, leaving 12 bases between the germline ends.

The specimen was PBMCs from blood, collected on the day of vaccination. This TCR derives from a middle-aged man who received an inactivated influenza vaccine. Donor details come from another sample of the same person, matched by shared clones. This chain joins TRBV5-1 to TRBJ2-2; a tentative D match to TRBD2 spans 5 bases. The CDR3 reads as follows: CASSLLAAPNTGELFF. At the DNA level, the sequence is TGCGCCAGCAGCTTGCTAGCCGCCCCTAACACCGGGGAGCTGTTTTTT.